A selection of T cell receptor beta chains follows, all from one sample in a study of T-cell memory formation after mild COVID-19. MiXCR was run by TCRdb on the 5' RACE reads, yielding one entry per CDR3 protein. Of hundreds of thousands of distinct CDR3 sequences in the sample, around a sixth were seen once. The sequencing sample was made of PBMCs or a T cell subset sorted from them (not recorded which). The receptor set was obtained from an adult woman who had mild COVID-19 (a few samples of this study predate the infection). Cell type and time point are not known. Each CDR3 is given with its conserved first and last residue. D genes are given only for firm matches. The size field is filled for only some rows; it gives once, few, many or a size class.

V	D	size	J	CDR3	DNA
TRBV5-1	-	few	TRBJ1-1	CASSLYLSPVNTEAFF	TGCGCCAGCAGCTTGTACCTTTCCCCGGTGAACACTGAAGCTTTCTTT
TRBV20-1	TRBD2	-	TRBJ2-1	CSARDRGLAGGTYNEQFF	TGCAGTGCTAGAGATCGTGGACTAGCGGGAGGAACCTACAATGAGCAGTTCTTC
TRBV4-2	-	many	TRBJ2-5	CASSQEAGQETQYF	TGTGCCAGCAGCCAAGAGGCAGGCCAAGAGACCCAGTACTTC
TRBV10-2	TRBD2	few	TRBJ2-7	CATCLGLAGDEQYF	TGCGCCACATGCCTGGGACTAGCGGGAGACGAGCAGTACTTC
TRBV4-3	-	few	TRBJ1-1	CASSQGGLTDTPSLNDTEAFF	TGCGCCAGCAGCCAAGGAGGCCTTACGGACACACCATCCCTGAATGACACTGAAGCTTTCTTT
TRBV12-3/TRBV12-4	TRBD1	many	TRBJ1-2	CASSPGQAYGYTF	TGTGCCAGCAGCCCTGGACAGGCCTATGGCTACACCTTC
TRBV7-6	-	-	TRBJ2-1	CASSLRPAGSSYNEQFF	TGTGCCAGCAGCTTAAGGCCGGCGGGGAGCTCCTACAATGAGCAGTTCTTC
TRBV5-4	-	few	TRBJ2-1	CASSLQDNEQFF	TGTGCCAGCAGCCTTCAGGACAATGAGCAGTTCTTC
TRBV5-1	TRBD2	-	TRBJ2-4	CASSPGGLAVAKNIQYF	TGCGCCAGCAGCCCGGGAGGTCTAGCGGTAGCCAAAAACATTCAGTACTTC
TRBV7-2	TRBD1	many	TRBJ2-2	CASSLGQGTGELFF	TGTGCCAGCAGCTTAGGACAGGGGACCGGGGAGCTGTTTTTT
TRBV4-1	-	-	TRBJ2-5	CASSQGAGVYQETQYF	TGCGCCAGCAGCCAAGGGGCAGGGGTTTACCAAGAGACCCAGTACTTC
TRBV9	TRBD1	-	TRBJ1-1	CASSVTTGAAEAFF	TGTGCCAGCAGCGTGACCACAGGGGCAGCTGAAGCTTTCTTT
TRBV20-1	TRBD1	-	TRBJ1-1	CSAPRDREDPTWNTEAFF	TGCAGTGCTCCGCGGGACAGGGAGGACCCGACGTGGAACACTGAAGCTTTCTTT
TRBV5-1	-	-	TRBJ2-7	CASSLAASFGYEQYF	TGCGCCAGCAGCTTGGCCGCTAGCTTCGGCTACGAGCAGTACTTC
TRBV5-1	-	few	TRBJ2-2	CASSLVSGATGELFF	TGCGCCAGCAGCTTGGTTTCTGGGGCCACCGGGGAGCTGTTTTTT
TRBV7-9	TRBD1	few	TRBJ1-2	CASSFPGQGAHGYTF	TGTGCCAGCAGCTTTCCGGGGCAGGGGGCTCATGGCTACACCTTC
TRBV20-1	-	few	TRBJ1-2	CSARVSAEGYTF	TGCAGTGCTAGAGTGTCCGCGGAGGGCTACACCTTC
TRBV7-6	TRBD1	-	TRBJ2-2	CASVEDRANTGELFF	TGTGCCAGCGTCGAGGACAGGGCCAACACCGGGGAGCTGTTTTTT
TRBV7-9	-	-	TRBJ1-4	CASSSNGGVANEKLFF	TGTGCCAGCAGCTCAAATGGCGGGGTGGCTAATGAAAAACTGTTTTTT
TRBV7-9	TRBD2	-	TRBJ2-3	CASSLEVTSGPSTDTQYF	TGTGCCAGCAGCTTAGAAGTGACTAGCGGGCCAAGCACAGATACGCAGTATTTT
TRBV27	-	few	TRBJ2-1	CASRRGPEQFF	TGTGCCAGCAGACGGGGGCCCGAGCAGTTCTTC
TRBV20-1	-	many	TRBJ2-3	CSASSGRGGGADTQYF	TGCAGTGCTAGTTCGGGGCGAGGAGGGGGTGCAGATACGCAGTATTTT
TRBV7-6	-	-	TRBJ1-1	CASSRGVGNTEAFF	TGTGCCAGCAGCCGCGGGGTGGGGAACACTGAAGCTTTCTTT
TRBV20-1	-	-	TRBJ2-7	CSANQGYEQYF	TGCAGTGCTAATCAGGGCTACGAGCAGTACTTC
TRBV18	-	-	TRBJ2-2	CASSPPGLNTGELFF	TGTGCCAGCTCACCACCGGGACTGAACACCGGGGAGCTGTTTTTT
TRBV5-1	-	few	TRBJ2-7	CASNFTRDNNYEQYF	TGCGCCAGCAACTTTACCCGGGACAACAACTACGAGCAGTACTTC
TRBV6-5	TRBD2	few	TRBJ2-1	CASSYGGASGTYNEQFF	TGTGCCAGCAGTTACGGGGGGGCTAGCGGGACCTACAATGAGCAGTTCTTC
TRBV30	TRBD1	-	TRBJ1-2	CAWARRQGRGYTF	TGTGCCTGGGCTCGTAGACAGGGTCGGGGCTACACCTTC
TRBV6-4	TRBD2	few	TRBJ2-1	CASSASGGGNEQFF	TGTGCCAGCAGTGCTAGCGGGGGAGGGAATGAGCAGTTCTTC
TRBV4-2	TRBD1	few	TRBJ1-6	CASSQGDRVSPLHF	TGTGCCAGCAGCCAAGGGGACAGAGTTTCACCCCTCCACTTT
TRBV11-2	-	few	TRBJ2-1	CASSLGGGLTNEQFF	TGTGCCAGCAGCTTAGGGGGCGGCTTGACCAATGAGCAGTTCTTC
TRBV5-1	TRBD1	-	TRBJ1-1	CASSEPGGTEAFF	TGCGCCAGCAGCGAACCAGGGGGCACTGAAGCTTTCTTT
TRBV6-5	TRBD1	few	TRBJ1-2	CASRQGGGYGYTF	TGTGCCTCACGCCAGGGGGGCGGATATGGCTACACCTTC
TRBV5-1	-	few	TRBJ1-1	CASSLWDDSAEAFF	TGCGCCAGCAGCCTATGGGACGACTCGGCTGAAGCTTTCTTT
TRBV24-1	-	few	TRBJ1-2	CATSDQTGLLNTF	TGTGCCACCAGTGACCAAACAGGATTACTAAACACCTTC
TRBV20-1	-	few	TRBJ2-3	CSSSGPGFTDTQYF	TGCAGTTCCTCGGGCCCAGGGTTCACAGATACGCAGTATTTT
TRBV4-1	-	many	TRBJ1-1	CASSGRDLRRTEAFF	TGCGCCAGCAGCGGACGAGATTTGAGGCGCACTGAAGCTTTCTTT
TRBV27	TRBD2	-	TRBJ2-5	CASSRTSGGWETQYF	TGTGCCAGCAGTCGGACTAGCGGGGGATGGGAGACCCAGTACTTC
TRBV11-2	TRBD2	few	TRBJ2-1	CASSTGLEPNEQFF	TGTGCCAGCAGCACTGGACTAGAACCCAATGAGCAGTTCTTC
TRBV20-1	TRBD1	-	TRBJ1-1	CSATTGTGGTEAFF	TGCAGTGCAACAACCGGGACAGGGGGCACTGAAGCTTTCTTT
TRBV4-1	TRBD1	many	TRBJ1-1	CASSQKTGSPSEAFF	TGCGCCAGCAGCCAAAAGACAGGGTCTCCTTCTGAAGCTTTCTTT
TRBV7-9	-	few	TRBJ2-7	CASSFPGSYEQYF	TGTGCCAGCAGCTTTCCAGGGTCCTACGAGCAGTACTTC
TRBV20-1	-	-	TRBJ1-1	CSVPDRNMPAEAFF	TGCAGTGTACCTGACCGAAATATGCCGGCTGAAGCTTTCTTT
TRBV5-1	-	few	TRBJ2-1	CASSFPLPLRGQTYNEQFF	TGCGCCAGCAGCTTCCCACTCCCCCTAAGGGGCCAGACCTACAATGAGCAGTTCTTC
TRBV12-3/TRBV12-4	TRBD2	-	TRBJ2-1	CASSTAGGSYNEQFF	TGTGCCAGCAGTACGGCCGGGGGGTCCTACAATGAGCAGTTCTTC
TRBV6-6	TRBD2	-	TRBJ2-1	CASSYPLWTSGTSGEQFF	TGTGCCAGCAGTTACCCCCTCTGGACTAGCGGGACCTCCGGTGAGCAGTTCTTC
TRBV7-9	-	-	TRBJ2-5	CASSPGNQETQYF	TGTGCCAGCAGTCCCGGGAACCAAGAGACCCAGTACTTC
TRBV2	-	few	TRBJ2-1	CASSDQVSSLREQFF	TGTGCCAGCAGTGACCAGGTGAGCAGCCTCCGGGAGCAGTTCTTC
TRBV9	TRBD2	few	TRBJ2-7	CASSHPGGSYEQYF	TGTGCCAGCAGTCACCCGGGGGGCTCCTACGAGCAGTACTTC
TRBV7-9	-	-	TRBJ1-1	CASSLGGGWNTEAFF	TGTGCCAGCAGCTTAGGTGGGGGCTGGAACACTGAAGCTTTCTTT
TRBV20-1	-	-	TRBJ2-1	CSARDGQTYNEQFF	TGCAGTGCTAGAGATGGACAAACCTACAATGAGCAGTTCTTC
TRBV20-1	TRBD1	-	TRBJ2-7	CSADDRGNYEQYF	TGCAGTGCGGACGACAGGGGGAACTACGAGCAGTACTTC
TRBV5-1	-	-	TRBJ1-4	CASRERPASEKLFF	TGCGCCAGCAGGGAGAGACCCGCTTCCGAAAAACTGTTTTTT
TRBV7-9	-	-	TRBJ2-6	CASRGPTFSGANVLTF	TGTGCCAGCCGCGGACCGACCTTCTCTGGGGCCAACGTCCTGACTTTC